This T cell receptor beta chain was obtained from a study of blood T cell repertoires in COVID-19. Study context: Italy, Spain and the United States were the sources of the convalescent and acute COVID-19 samples. The cDNA or gDNA used as material had been derived from T cells, B-cell-depleted T cells, or PBMCs.

V gave up 3 bases and J gave up 1 base, with 10 bases separating them. Looked up from germline, CDR1 is SNHLY and CDR2 is FYNNEI. This CDR3 is 16 amino acids long. Original processing methods: Reference gene primer amplification gave nucleated cell count estimates. The method was immunoSEQ multiplex PCR; TCRdb's version includes in-frame clones alone and lacks a portion of them. V, J and clone size derive from that table, while D and trimming were established from the DNA sequence. The top ten hold about 2% of the sample, which has 250,000 to 350,000 clones, roughly 87% seen once. The sequenced sample was peripheral blood. V is TRBV2 and J is TRBJ2-6; D gene ambiguous. This clonotype was obtained from a man aged 18 to 29 with active or convalescent COVID-19. The CDR3 region has the DNA TGTGCCAGCAGTGACACTACGGTATCTGGGGCCAACGTCCTGACTTTC. Its translation: CASSDTTVSGANVLTF.